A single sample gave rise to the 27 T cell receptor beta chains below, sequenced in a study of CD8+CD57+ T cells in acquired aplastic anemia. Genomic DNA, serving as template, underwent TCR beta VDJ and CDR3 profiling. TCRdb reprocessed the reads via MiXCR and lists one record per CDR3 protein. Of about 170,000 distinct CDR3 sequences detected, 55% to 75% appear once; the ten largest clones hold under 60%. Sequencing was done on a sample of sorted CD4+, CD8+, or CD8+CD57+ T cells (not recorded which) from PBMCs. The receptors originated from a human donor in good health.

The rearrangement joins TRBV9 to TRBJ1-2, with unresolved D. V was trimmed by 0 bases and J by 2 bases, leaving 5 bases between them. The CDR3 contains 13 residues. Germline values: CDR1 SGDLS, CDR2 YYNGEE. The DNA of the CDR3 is TGTGCCAGCAGCGTAGCCGAGAACTATGGCTACACCTTC. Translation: CASSVAENYGYTF.

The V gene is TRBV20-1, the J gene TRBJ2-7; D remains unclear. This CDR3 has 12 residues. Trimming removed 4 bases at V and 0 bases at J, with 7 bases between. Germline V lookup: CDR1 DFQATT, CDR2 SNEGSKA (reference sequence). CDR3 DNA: TGCAGTGCTAACGACCACTCCTACGAGCAGTACTTC. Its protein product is CSANDHSYEQYF.

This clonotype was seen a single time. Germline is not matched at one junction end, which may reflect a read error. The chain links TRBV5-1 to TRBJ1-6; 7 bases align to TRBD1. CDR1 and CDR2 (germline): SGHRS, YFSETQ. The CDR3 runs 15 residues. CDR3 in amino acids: CASSLGRDSGGPLHF. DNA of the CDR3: TGTGCCAGCAGCTTGGGTCGGGACAGCGGAGGTCCCCTCCACTTT.

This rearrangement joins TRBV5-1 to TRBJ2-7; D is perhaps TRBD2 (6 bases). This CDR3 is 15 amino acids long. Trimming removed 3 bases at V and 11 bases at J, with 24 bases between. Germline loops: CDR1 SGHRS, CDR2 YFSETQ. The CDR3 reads CASSWGSGDRTAEYF. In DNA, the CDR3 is TGCGCCAGCAGCTGGGGTTCGGGAGATCGTACTGCGGAGTACTTC.

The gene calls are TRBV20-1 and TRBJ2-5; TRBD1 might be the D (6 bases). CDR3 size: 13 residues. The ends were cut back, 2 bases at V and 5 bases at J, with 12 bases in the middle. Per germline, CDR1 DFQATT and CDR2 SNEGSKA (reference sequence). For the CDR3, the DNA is TGCAGTGCTAGACAACAGGGCGGTGAGACCCAGTACTTC. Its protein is CSARQQGGETQYF.

The CDR3 nucleotides are TGTGCCAGCACCTGGACAGAGAACACTGAAGCTTTCTTT. Amino acids: CASTWTENTEAFF. This sequence joins TRBV12-3 or TRBV12-4 and TRBJ1-1, with D possibly TRBD1 on 6 matching bases. The germline V and J ends were trimmed by 7 bases and 1 base, with 10 bases remaining between them. This CDR3 comprises 13 residues.

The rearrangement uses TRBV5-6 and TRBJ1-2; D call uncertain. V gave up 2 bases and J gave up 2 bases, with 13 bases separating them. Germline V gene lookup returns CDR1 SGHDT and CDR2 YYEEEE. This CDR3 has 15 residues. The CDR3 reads CASSLSPDSNYGYTF. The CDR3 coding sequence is TGTGCCAGCAGCTTATCGCCGGACTCCAACTATGGCTACACCTTC.

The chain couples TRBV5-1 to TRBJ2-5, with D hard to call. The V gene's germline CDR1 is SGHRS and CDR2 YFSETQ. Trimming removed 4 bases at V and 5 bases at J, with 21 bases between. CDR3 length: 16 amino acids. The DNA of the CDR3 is TGCGCCAGCAGCCCGAATGAACAGTCCGGCGTGGAGACCCAGTACTTC. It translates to CASSPNEQSGVETQYF.

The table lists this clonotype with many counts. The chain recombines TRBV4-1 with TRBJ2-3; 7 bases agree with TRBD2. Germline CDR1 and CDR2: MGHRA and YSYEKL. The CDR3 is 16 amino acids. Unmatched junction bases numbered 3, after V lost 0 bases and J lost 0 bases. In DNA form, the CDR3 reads TGCGCCAGCAGCCAAGAGAGGGGAGGGAGCACAGATACGCAGTATTTT. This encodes CASSQERGGSTDTQYF.

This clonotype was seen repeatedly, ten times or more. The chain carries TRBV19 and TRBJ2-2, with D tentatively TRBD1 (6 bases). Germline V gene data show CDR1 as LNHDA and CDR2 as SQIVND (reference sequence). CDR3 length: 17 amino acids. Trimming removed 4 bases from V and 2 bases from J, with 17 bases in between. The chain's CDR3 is CASSRDLTGINTGELFF. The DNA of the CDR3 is TGTGCCAGTAGTAGGGACCTTACAGGGATTAACACCGGGGAGCTGTTTTTT.

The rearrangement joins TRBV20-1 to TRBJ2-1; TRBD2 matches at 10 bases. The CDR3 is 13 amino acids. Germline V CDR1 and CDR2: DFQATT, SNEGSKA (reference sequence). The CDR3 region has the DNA TGCAGCGTTGAAAAAAGCGGGGGGGCCTATCTGTTCTTC. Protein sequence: CSVEKSGGAYLFF.

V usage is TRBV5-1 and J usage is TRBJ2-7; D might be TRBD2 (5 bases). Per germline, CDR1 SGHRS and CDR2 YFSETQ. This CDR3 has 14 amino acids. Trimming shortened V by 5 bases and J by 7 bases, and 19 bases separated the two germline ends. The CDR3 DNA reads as TGCGCCAGCAGGGACCCTTCGGGGTTGGGGGAGCAGTACTTC. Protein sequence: CASRDPSGLGEQYF.

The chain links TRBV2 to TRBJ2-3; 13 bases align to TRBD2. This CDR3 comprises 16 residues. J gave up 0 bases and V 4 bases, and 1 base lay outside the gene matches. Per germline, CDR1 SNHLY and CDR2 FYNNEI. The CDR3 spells CASSGGLAGSTDTQYF. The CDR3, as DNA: TGTGCCAGCAGTGGGGGACTAGCGGGGAGCACAGATACGCAGTATTTT.

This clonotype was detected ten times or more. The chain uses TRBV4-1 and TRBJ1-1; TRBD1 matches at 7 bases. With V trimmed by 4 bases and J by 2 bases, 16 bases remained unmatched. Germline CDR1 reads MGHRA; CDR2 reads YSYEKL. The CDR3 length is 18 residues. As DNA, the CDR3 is TGCGCCAGCAGCCTCCGCCGACAGGGTTCCTACGAAAACACTGAAGCTTTCTTT. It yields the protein CASSLRRQGSYENTEAFF.

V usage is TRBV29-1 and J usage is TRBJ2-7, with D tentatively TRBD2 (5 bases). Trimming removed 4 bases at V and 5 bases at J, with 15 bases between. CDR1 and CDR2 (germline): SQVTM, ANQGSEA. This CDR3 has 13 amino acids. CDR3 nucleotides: TGCAGCGTTGGGACCGGGGTATCGAACGAGCAGTACTTC. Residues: CSVGTGVSNEQYF.

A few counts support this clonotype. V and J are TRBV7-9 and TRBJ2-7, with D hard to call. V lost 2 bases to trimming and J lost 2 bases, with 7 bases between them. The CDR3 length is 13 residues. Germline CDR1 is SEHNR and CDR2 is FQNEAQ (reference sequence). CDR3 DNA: TGTGCCAGCAGCTTACCTGGAACCTACGAGCAGTACTTC. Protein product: CASSLPGTYEQYF.

The CDR3: CASSFQLGERNTEAFF. CDR3 nucleotide sequence: TGTGCCAGCAGCTTTCAATTGGGCGAAAGGAACACTGAAGCTTTCTTT. This chain uses TRBV7-9 with TRBJ1-1, with D uncertain. Germline values: CDR1 SEHNR, CDR2 FQNEAQ (reference sequence). The CDR3 totals 16 residues. V lost 3 bases and J lost 1, with 15 bases in between.

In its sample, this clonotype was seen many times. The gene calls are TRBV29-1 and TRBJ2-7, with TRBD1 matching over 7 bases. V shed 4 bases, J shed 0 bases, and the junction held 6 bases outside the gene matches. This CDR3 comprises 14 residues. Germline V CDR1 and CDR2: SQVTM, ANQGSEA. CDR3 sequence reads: CSVAATGDSYEQYF. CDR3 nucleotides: TGCAGCGTTGCAGCCACAGGGGACTCCTACGAGCAGTACTTC.

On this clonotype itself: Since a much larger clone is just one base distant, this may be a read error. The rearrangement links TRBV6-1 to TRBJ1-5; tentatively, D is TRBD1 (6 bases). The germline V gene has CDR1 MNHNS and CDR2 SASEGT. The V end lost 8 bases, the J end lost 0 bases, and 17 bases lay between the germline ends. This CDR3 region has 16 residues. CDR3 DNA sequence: TGTGCCAGCCAAATCTCAGGGGACCTTAGCAATCAGCCCCAGCATTTT. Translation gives CASQISGDLSNQPQHF.

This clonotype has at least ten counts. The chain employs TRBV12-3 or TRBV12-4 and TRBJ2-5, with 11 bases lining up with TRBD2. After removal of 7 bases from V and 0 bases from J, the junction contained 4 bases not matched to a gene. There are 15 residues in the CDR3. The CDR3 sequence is CASIPGLADQETQYF. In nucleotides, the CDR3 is TGTGCCAGCATCCCGGGACTAGCGGACCAAGAGACCCAGTACTTC.

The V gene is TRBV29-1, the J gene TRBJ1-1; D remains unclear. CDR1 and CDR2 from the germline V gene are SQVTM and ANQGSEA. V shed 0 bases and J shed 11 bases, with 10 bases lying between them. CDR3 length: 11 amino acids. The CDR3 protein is CSVEDLGLAFF. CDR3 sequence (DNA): TGCAGCGTTGAAGATCTAGGGCTTGCTTTCTTT.

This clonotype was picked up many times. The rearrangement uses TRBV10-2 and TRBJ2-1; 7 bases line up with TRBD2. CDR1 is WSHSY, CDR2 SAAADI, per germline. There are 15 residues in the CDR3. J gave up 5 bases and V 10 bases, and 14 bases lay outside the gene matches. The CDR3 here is CATELYSGRNNEQFF. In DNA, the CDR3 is TGCGCCACCGAACTATATAGCGGGCGCAACAATGAGCAGTTCTTC.

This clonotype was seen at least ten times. CDR3 protein: CASSSSGTGGHTDTQYF. For the CDR3, the DNA is TGTGCCAGCAGCTCGTCCGGGACAGGGGGGCACACAGATACGCAGTATTTT. The V gene is TRBV9, the J gene TRBJ2-3, with 11 bases matching TRBD1. Germline lookup yields CDR1 SGDLS and CDR2 YYNGEE. The CDR3 extends over 17 amino acids. Trimming removed 4 bases from V and 2 bases from J; junction bases left unmatched: 9.

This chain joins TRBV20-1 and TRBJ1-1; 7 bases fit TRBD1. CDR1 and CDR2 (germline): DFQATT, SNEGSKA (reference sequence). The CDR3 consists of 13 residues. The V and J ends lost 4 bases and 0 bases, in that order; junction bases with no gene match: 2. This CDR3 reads CSAIDRVNTEAFF. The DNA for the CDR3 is TGCAGTGCTATTGACAGGGTGAACACTGAAGCTTTCTTT.

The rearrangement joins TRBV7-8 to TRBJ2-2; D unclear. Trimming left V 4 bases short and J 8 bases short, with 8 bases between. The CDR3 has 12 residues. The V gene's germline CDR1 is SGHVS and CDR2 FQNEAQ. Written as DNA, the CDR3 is TGTGCCAGCAGCTCTAGAGAAGGGGAGCTGTTTTTT. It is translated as CASSSREGELFF.

In nucleotides, the CDR3 is TGTGCCAGCAGCTTAGATCAGAGCTCTGGAAACACCATATATTTT. As protein: CASSLDQSSGNTIYF. The J gene is TRBJ1-3, the V gene TRBV7-9; D unresolved. Trimming took off 1 base at V and 0 bases at J, with 7 bases between the two ends. This CDR3 is built from 15 residues. Germline V gives CDR1 SEHNR, CDR2 FQNEAQ (reference sequence).

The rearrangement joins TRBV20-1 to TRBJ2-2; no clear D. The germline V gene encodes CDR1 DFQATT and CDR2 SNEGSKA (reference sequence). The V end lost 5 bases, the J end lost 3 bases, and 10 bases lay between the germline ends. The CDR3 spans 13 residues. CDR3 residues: CSAPTPYTGELFF. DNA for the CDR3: TGCAGTGCTCCGACACCATACACCGGGGAGCTGTTTTTT.